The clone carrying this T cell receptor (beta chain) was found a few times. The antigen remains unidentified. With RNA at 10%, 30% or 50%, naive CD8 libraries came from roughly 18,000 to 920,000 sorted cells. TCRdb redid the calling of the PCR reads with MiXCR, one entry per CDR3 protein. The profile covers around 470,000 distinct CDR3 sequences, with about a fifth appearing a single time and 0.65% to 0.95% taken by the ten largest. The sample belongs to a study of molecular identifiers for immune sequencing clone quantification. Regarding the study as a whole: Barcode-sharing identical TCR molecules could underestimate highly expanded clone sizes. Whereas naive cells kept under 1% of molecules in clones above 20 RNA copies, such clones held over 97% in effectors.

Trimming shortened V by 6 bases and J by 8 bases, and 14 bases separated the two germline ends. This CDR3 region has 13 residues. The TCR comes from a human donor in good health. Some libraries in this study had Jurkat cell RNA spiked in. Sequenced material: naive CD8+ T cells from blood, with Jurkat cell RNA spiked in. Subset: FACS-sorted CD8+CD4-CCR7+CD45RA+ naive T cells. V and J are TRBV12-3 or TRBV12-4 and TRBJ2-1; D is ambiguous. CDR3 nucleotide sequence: TGTGCCAGCAGCCAAAGCTTGCTCGATGAGCAGTTCTTC. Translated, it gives CASSQSLLDEQFF.